The rows below give T cell receptor beta chains drawn from one sample of a study of blood T cell repertoires in COVID-19. Generated by immunoSEQ multiplex PCR, the TCRdb table keeps only in-frame clones and is missing some. There are some 370,000 clones in the sample; 80% to 85% occur only once, and 5.1% lies in the top ten. The sample was PBMCs or T cells enriched from blood (not recorded which). The source of these receptors is a woman aged 45-65 years who had recovered from COVID-19. The CDR3 runs from the conserved cysteine through the conserved F or W. A D gene is named only where the DNA matches it firmly. Clone size appears in some rows only: once, few, many, or a class for an expanded clone.

clone_size j_call v_call d_call cdr3_nt cdr3_aa
- TRBJ2-7 TRBV7-3 - TGTGCCAGCAAGACAGTTCGTTTTTACGAGCAGTACTTC CASKTVRFYEQYF
- TRBJ1-5 TRBV7-2 - TGTGCCAGCAGCCCAAACTCGGTGAATCAGCCCCAGCATTTT CASSPNSVNQPQHF
- TRBJ2-6 TRBV3-1/TRBV3-2 - TGTGCCAGCAGCCCAAGACAGCTCCCCCTCTCTGGGGCCAACGTCCTGACTTTC CASSPRQLPLSGANVLTF
- TRBJ2-5 TRBV19 - TGTGCCAGTAGTACCCCAGGGAAAGAGACCCAGTACTTC CASSTPGKETQYF
- TRBJ2-7 TRBV6-5 TRBD1 TGTGCCAGCAGTTACTCAGTCCAAGGGGGCGCCTACGAGCAGTACTTC CASSYSVQGGAYEQYF
- TRBJ1-5 TRBV18 TRBD1 TGTGCCAGCTCACCGCTTCCGGGACAGGGGGCTGGGAGCAATCAGCCCCAGCATTTT CASSPLPGQGAGSNQPQHF
- TRBJ2-1 TRBV3-1/TRBV3-2 TRBD2 TGTGCCAGCAGCCAAGAACCGGGGGGGCTGAATGAGCAGTTCTTC CASSQEPGGLNEQFF
- TRBJ1-3 TRBV6-6 - TGTGCCAGCAGTTACTCACCAGGGGCTGGAAACACCATATATTTT CASSYSPGAGNTIYF
- TRBJ2-3 TRBV5-1 - TGCGCCAGCAGCTTGCAGGGGGATACGCAGTATTTT CASSLQGDTQYF
- TRBJ2-5 TRBV5-1 - TGCGCCAGCAGCCTACTCCTATGGGGGGGACAGGCCAACGGGGAGACCCAGTACTTC CASSLLLWGGQANGETQYF
- TRBJ1-1 TRBV7-2 - TGTGCCAGCAGCTTACGCGGGGGGGATCAAGAAGCTTTCTTT CASSLRGGDQEAFF
once TRBJ1-3 TRBV6-5 - TGTGCCAGCAGCCCAACGACAGCGTCTGGAAACACCATATATTTT CASSPTTASGNTIYF
- TRBJ2-6 TRBV4-2 TRBD2 TGTGCCAGCAGCCGGGAGGGAGTCCGTGATGGGGCCAACGTCCTGACTTTC CASSREGVRDGANVLTF
- TRBJ2-1 TRBV6-5 - TGTGCCAGCCAAACAAGCGGACGGGGTAGGAATGAGCAGTTCTTC CASQTSGRGRNEQFF
- TRBJ1-4 TRBV30 - TGTGCCTGGAGTTCTTACTCGGGAGAAAAACTGTTTTTT CAWSSYSGEKLFF